The 25 T cell receptor beta chains below come from one sample, sequenced in a study of cytotoxic CD8 clonotypes in ibrutinib-treated CLL. Measured with immunoSEQ multiplex PCR; TCRdb has only the in-frame clones, and not every one. The data hold over 65,000 clones, with roughly 80% observed a single time. Source: PBMCs, taken after 12 months of ibrutinib treatment. These TCRs come from a human donor with chronic lymphocytic leukemia.

This rearrangement joins TRBV30 to TRBJ1-2; the D gene is possibly TRBD1 (6 bases). Germline-derived CDR1 and CDR2 are GTSNPN and SVGIG (reference sequence). The CDR3 has 10 residues. Trimming took 8 bases from V and 8 from J, leaving 12 bases between them. The CDR3 DNA sequence: TGTGCCCGGGGGGGCGGCGGCTACACCTTC. This gives the protein CARGGGGYTF.

This clone was seen only a few times. V and J are TRBV9 and TRBJ1-1; no reliable D call. The CDR3 consists of 14 residues. Trimming took 2 bases from V and 0 from J, leaving 8 bases between them. Germline CDR1 SGDLS, CDR2 YYNGEE. CDR3 in amino acids: CASSVGTMNTEAFF. CDR3 bases: TGTGCCAGCAGCGTCGGCACCATGAACACTGAAGCTTTCTTT.

This clone has just a few counts. V gene TRBV11-2 combines with J gene TRBJ2-2; TRBD1 might be the D (7 bases). CDR1 SGHAT and CDR2 FQNNGV come from the germline V gene. The CDR3 is 16 residues long. V lost 1 base and J 4 bases, leaving 13 bases between the germline ends. CDR3 in amino acids: CASSLVWQGGTGELFF. The CDR3 DNA follows: TGTGCCAGCAGCTTAGTTTGGCAGGGGGGCACCGGGGAGCTGTTTTTT.

This clone was detected once. This chain links TRBV18 with TRBJ2-5; D might be TRBD1 or TRBD2, each matching 6 bases. Germline V gene lookup returns CDR1 KGHSH and CDR2 LQKENI. The V gene lost 2 bases and the J gene lost 4 bases, with 8 bases spanning the gap. This CDR3 region has 13 residues. The DNA for the CDR3 is TGTGCCAGCTCACCAGGAGGGGGAGAGACCCAGTACTTC. Amino acid sequence: CASSPGGGETQYF.

J is TRBJ2-6 and V is TRBV9; D is unclear. V was trimmed by 3 bases and J by 2 bases, leaving 3 bases between them. This CDR3 has 13 residues. Germline CDR1 is SGDLS and CDR2 is YYNGEE. DNA for the CDR3: TGTGCCAGCAGCGCCACTGGGGCCAACGTCCTGACTTTC. As protein: CASSATGANVLTF.

The chain has TRBV18 and TRBJ2-2; 7 bases agree with TRBD1. CDR1 and CDR2 from the germline V gene are KGHSH and LQKENI. The V and J ends lost 3 bases and 3 bases, in that order; junction bases with no gene match: 4. There are 15 residues in the CDR3. CDR3 in amino acids: CASSPPGGDTGELFF. The CDR3 nucleotides read TGTGCCAGCTCACCCCCAGGGGGAGACACCGGGGAGCTGTTTTTT.

The chain combines TRBV6-5 with TRBJ1-2; 8 positions match TRBD1. The junction had 4 bases not matched to a gene; V was cut back by 6 bases and J by 7 bases. Germline V gives CDR1 MNHEY, CDR2 SVGAGI. The CDR3 runs 12 residues. The CDR3, as DNA: TGTGCCAGCAGCAGGGGGCGAGGTGGCTACACCTTC. It encodes CASSRGRGGYTF.

This clone was seen just once. V and J are TRBV7-2 and TRBJ2-7; TRBD1 agrees at 8 bases. Germline V gene data show CDR1 as SGHTA and CDR2 as FQGNSA. The CDR3 is 15 amino acids. V was pared by 1 base and J by 3 bases, with 5 bases of the junction left unmatched. CDR3 coding DNA: TGTGCCAGCAGCTTAGGGTCAGGGGGCGGCTACGAGCAGTACTTC. Translated, it gives CASSLGSGGGYEQYF.

This clone is a singleton in its sample. The CDR3, as DNA: TGTGCCAGCAGTAAAAAGGGGGGGGAGTACTTC. Translated, it gives CASSKKGGEYF. V gene TRBV6-8 combines with J gene TRBJ2-7, with D possibly matching TRBD2 (7 bases). This CDR3 comprises 11 residues. Germline V CDR1 and CDR2: MNHGY, SAAAGT. Trimming took 5 bases from V and 11 from J, leaving 13 bases between them.

V and J are TRBV5-1 and TRBJ2-7; 11 bases fit TRBD1. V shed 1 base, J shed 4 bases, and the junction held 4 bases outside the gene matches. Germline-derived CDR1 and CDR2 are SGHRS and YFSETQ. The CDR3 has 15 residues. The CDR3 loop reads CASSLSGTGGYEQYF. DNA of the CDR3: TGCGCCAGCAGCTTGAGCGGGACAGGGGGTTACGAGCAGTACTTC. Full variable domain (rest looked up from reference TRBV5-1 and TRBJ2-7): KAGVTQTPRYLIKTRGQQVTLSCSPISGHRSVSWYQQTPGQGLQFLFEYFSETQRNKGNFPGRFSGRQFSNSRSEMNVSTLELGDSALYLCASSLSGTGGYEQYFGPGTRLTVT.

This clone has just a few counts. The rearrangement joins TRBV30 to TRBJ1-5; no clear D gene. Germline loops: CDR1 GTSNPN, CDR2 SVGIG (reference sequence). The CDR3 covers 14 residues. Trimming cost V 4 bases and J 2 bases, with 12 bases left between them. CDR3 DNA sequence: TGTGCCTGGACCAGCGGGTTTGGCAATCAGCCCCAGCATTTT. This sequence encodes CAWTSGFGNQPQHF. The variable domain in full, completed from reference TRBV30 and TRBJ1-5, reads SQTIHQWPATLVQPVGSPLSLECTVEGTSNPNLYWYRQAAGRGLQLLFYSVGIGQISSEVPQNLSASRPQDRQFILSSKKLLLSDSGFYLCAWTSGFGNQPQHFGDGTRLSIL.

V gene TRBV10-3 combines with J gene TRBJ2-7; 8 bases match TRBD1. The CDR3 spans 13 residues. CDR1 and CDR2 from the germline V gene are ENHRY and SYGVKD. After removal of 6 bases from V and 3 bases from J, the junction contained 4 bases not matched to a gene. The CDR3 region is CAIRGQAVYEQYF. CDR3 coding DNA: TGTGCCATCAGGGGACAGGCAGTCTACGAGCAGTACTTC.

The chain links TRBV2 to TRBJ1-4, with D uncertain. Trimming took 6 bases from V and 7 from J, leaving 21 bases between them. Germline V lookup: CDR1 SNHLY, CDR2 FYNNEI. The CDR3 sequence is 16 residues long. DNA of the CDR3: TGTGCCAGCAGAGGAGAGGGTCCCGGTGTGGGTGAAAAACTGTTTTTT. It specifies CASRGEGPGVGEKLFF.

A few counts support this clone. V and J are TRBV10-3 and TRBJ1-6; tentative D call: TRBD1 (5 bases). Trimming removed 0 bases from V and 7 bases from J, with 7 bases in between. Germline CDR1 ENHRY, CDR2 SYGVKD. The CDR3 contains 14 residues. The CDR3: CAISESRGNSPLHF. The CDR3 bases are TGTGCCATCAGTGAGTCGCGGGGGAATTCACCCCTCCACTTT.

The chain recombines TRBV11-2 with TRBJ1-2; 12 nucleotides agree with TRBD1. Germline V gene data show CDR1 as SGHAT and CDR2 as FQNNGV. V lost 4 bases to trimming and J lost 5 bases; unmatched junction nucleotides: 5. This CDR3 region has 15 residues. CDR3 nucleotides: TGTGCCAGCAGCTCGGGACAGGGGGCGAGATATGGCTACACCTTC. Protein sequence: CASSSGQGARYGYTF.

The genes are TRBV5-1 and TRBJ2-1; D possibly corresponds to TRBD2 (6 bases). In germline, CDR1 is SGHRS, CDR2 YFSETQ. V was trimmed by 7 bases and J by 1 base, leaving 9 bases between them. The CDR3 extends over 13 amino acids. The CDR3 DNA follows: TGCGCCAGCGGGGGGACGTCCTACAATGAGCAGTTCTTC. It codes for CASGGTSYNEQFF.

There are many counts of this clone. The J gene is TRBJ2-5, the V gene TRBV27; D is uncertain. Looked up from germline, CDR1 is MNHEY and CDR2 is SMNVEV (reference sequence). CDR3 length equals 15 residues. Trimming pared 2 bases from V and 2 bases from J, leaving 12 bases between. The CDR3 DNA follows: TGTGCCAGCAGTTTAGATTCGCGAAAGCAAGAGACCCAGTACTTC. Translation gives CASSLDSRKQETQYF.

The rearrangement uses TRBV13 and TRBJ2-7; D ambiguous. CDR1 and CDR2 from the germline V gene are PRHDT and FYEKMQ (reference sequence). The CDR3 spans 12 residues. Deletions cut 6 bases from V and 0 bases from J, with 6 bases between. CDR3 amino acids: CASSSSSYEQYF. CDR3 sequence (DNA): TGTGCCAGCAGTTCCAGCTCCTACGAGCAGTACTTC.

The CDR3 region is CASSPPAGAGVTF. In DNA form, the CDR3 reads TGTGCCAGCAGTCCGCCGGCGGGGGCCGGGGTGACTTTC. The V and J genes are TRBV28 and TRBJ2-6; possible D gene TRBD2, 7 bases. This CDR3 has 13 amino acids. The V end was cut by 5 bases, the J end by 17 bases, with 19 bases between. Per germline, CDR1 MDHEN and CDR2 SYDVKM. Complete variable domain (other parts from reference TRBV28 and TRBJ2-6): DVKVTQSSRYLVKRTGEKVFLECVQDMDHENMFWYRQDPGLGLRLIYFSYDVKMKEKGDIPEGYSVSREKKERFSLILESASTNQTSMYLCASSPPAGAGVTFGAGSRLTVL.

This chain links TRBV4-2 with TRBJ1-6; no definite D call. Germline CDR1 and CDR2: LGHNA and YNFKEQ. This CDR3 region has 19 residues. V was trimmed by 0 bases and J by 0 bases, leaving 15 bases between them. The CDR3 nucleotides are TGTGCCAGCAGCCAAGATTCAGGCGGGGAGAGCTCCTATAATTCACCCCTCCACTTT. This codes for CASSQDSGGESSYNSPLHF.

This sequence joins TRBV25-1 and TRBJ1-1, with D possibly being TRBD1 (6 bases). Germline loops: CDR1 MGHDK, CDR2 SYGVNS. This CDR3 is built from 15 residues. V was shortened by 6 bases and J by 5 bases, with 19 bases between the two germline ends. The CDR3 nucleotides are TGTGCCAGCAGGGGGGGGGCAGGTGTGGGAACTGAAGCTTTCTTT. This gives the protein CASRGGAGVGTEAFF.

The chain combines TRBV2 with TRBJ2-5; tentatively, D is TRBD2 (5 bases). Germline values: CDR1 SNHLY, CDR2 FYNNEI. The CDR3 covers 12 residues. Trimming removed 8 bases from V and 5 bases from J, with 12 bases in between. CDR3 loop: CASPRRRETQYF. In DNA form, the CDR3 reads TGTGCCAGCCCCCGGAGGAGGGAGACCCAGTACTTC. Full variable domain (missing parts from reference TRBV2 and TRBJ2-5): EPEVTQTPSHQVTQMGQEVILRCVPISNHLYFYWYRQILGQKVEFLVSFYNNEISEKSEIFDDQFSVERPDGSNFTLKIRSTKLEDSAMYFCASPRRRETQYFGPGTRLLVL.

The chain employs TRBV6-6 and TRBJ1-1; 9 nucleotides match TRBD1. The ends lost 2 bases at V and 5 bases at J; junction bases unmatched: 6. The CDR3 is 15 amino acids. The V gene's germline CDR1 is MNHNY and CDR2 SVGAGI (reference sequence). This CDR3 reads CASSYLTGGATEAFF. CDR3 nucleotides: TGTGCCAGCAGTTACCTGACAGGGGGAGCAACTGAAGCTTTCTTT.

The chain has TRBV6-1 and TRBJ2-7; possible D gene TRBD1, 6 bases. Germline CDR1 reads MNHNS; CDR2 reads SASEGT. The CDR3 is 16 amino acids. Deletions cut 2 bases from V and 6 bases from J, with 20 bases between. In DNA, the CDR3 is TGTGCCAGCAGTGAAAGAGTGCAGGGGTTTTGGAGCGAGCAGTACTTC. Amino acids: CASSERVQGFWSEQYF.

This chain uses TRBV7-2 with TRBJ2-5; D may be TRBD1 (5 bases). With 5 bases removed from V and 1 base from J, the gap between germline ends came to 11 bases. CDR1 is SGHTA, CDR2 FQGNSA, per germline. The CDR3 consists of 14 residues. The CDR3 spells CASSPRQTQETQYF. CDR3 in DNA: TGTGCCAGCAGCCCCCGACAGACCCAAGAGACCCAGTACTTC. Full variable domain (missing parts from reference TRBV7-2 and TRBJ2-5): GAGVSQSPSNKVTEKGKDVELRCDPISGHTALYWYRQSLGQGLEFLIYFQGNSAPDKSGLPSDRFSAERTGGSVSTLTIQRTQQEDSAVYLCASSPRQTQETQYFGPGTRLLVL.